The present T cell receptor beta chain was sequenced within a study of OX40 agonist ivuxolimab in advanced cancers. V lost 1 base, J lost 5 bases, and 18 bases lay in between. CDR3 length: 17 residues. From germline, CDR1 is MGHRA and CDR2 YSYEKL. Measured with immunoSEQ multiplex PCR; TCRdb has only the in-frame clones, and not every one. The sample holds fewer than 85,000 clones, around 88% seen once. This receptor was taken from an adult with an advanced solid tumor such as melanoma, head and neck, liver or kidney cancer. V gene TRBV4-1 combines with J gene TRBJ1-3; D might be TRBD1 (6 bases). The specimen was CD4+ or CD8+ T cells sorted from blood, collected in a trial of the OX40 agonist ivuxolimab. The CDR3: CASSQVFPPRDRNTIYF. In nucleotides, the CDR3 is TGCGCCAGCAGCCAAGTTTTTCCTCCCCGGGACAGAAACACCATATATTTT.